This TCR beta chain was identified in a study of blood T cell repertoires in COVID-19. Study background: T cells, B-cell-depleted T cells, or PBMCs supplied cDNA or gDNA.

Method: immunoSEQ multiplex PCR; TCRdb's copy keeps in-frame clones and lacks some. The table lists under 60,000 clones, 91% of them singletons. The junction had 8 bases not matched to a gene; V was cut back by 4 bases and J by 6 bases. Germline V CDR1 and CDR2: PRHDT, FYEKMQ (reference sequence). The CDR3 spans 15 residues. The sequenced sample was peripheral blood. The V and J genes are TRBV13 and TRBJ2-1, with 8 bases matching TRBD2. The receptor was derived from a man in his fifties or sixties with active COVID-19. The CDR3 here is CASSSNTGTSNEQFF. The CDR3 DNA reads TGTGCCAGCAGCTCAAATACCGGGACTAGCAATGAGCAGTTCTTC.